The source of this T cell receptor beta chain is a study of cytomegalovirus exposure and HLA in healthy donors. V was clipped by 6 bases and J by 5 bases; unmatched bases: 11. Germline-derived CDR1 and CDR2 are MNHEY and SMNVEV (reference sequence). The CDR3 loop spans 15 amino acids. PCR was performed using 60 Vbeta and 13 Jbeta primers. Sequenced by immunoSEQ multiplex PCR; TCRdb stores in-frame clones only, minus some. The profile shows approximately 170,000 clones, roughly 80% of them singletons. This receptor was identified in a male donor in good health and CMV-seronegative. Specimen: PBMCs. The rearrangement joins TRBV27 to TRBJ1-1; 8 nucleotides align to TRBD1. The CDR3 sequence is CASSAGGFDTTEAFF. The CDR3 DNA is TGTGCCAGCAGCGCAGGGGGCTTTGATACGACTGAAGCTTTCTTT.